This T cell receptor beta chain was observed in a study of shared clonotypes between healthy human individuals. As processed by the authors: Filtering differed for immunoSEQ, which gave only junction sequences without quality scores. Produced via immunoSEQ multiplex PCR; TCRdb's table is partial and in-frame only. That table supplies the V and J calls and clone size; D and trimming were determined from the DNA. The table includes over 400,000 clones, approximately 81% detected once. Between the trimmed V and J ends, which lost 3 bases and 2 bases, there was a span of 9 bases. Germline V gene data show CDR1 as SNHLY and CDR2 as FYNNEI. This CDR3 is built from 14 residues. As to this clone: This sample also contains other DNA sequences that code for the same CDR3.

This clonotype originated in a woman in her forties in good health. Some clones in this sample may be carry-over from other donors' samples. The J gene is TRBJ2-3, the V gene TRBV2; D not certain. The specimen was PBMCs. The DNA for the CDR3 is TGTGCCAGCAGTGAGGCCTTGACCACAGATACGCAGTATTTT. It codes for CASSEALTTDTQYF.